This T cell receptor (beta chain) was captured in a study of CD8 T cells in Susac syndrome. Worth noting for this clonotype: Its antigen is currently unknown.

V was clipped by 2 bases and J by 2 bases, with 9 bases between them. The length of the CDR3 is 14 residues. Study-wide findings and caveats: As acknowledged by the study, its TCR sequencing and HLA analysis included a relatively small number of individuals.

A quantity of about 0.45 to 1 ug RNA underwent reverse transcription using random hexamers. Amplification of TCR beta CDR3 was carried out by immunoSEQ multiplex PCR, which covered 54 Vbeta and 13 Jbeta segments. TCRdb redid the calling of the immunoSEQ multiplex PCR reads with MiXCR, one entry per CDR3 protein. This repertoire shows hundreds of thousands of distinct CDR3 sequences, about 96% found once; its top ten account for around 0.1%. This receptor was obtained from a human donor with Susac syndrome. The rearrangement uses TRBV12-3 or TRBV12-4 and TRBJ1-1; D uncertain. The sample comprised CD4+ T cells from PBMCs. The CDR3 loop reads CASSLWGVNTEAFF. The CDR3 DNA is TGTGCCAGCAGTTTATGGGGTGTAAACACTGAAGCTTTCTTT.